A selection of T cell receptor beta chains follows, all from one sample in a study of shared clonotypes between healthy human individuals. Only in-frame clones appear in the TCRdb table, and some are missing; sequencing was by immunoSEQ multiplex PCR. Among some 2 million clones listed, 95% were seen once. Sequences were obtained from naive CD4+ T cells sorted from blood. The receptors were sampled from a young man in good health. Each CDR3 is given with its conserved first and last residue. A D gene is named only where the DNA matches it firmly. Only part of the rows carry a size: once, few, many, or a class if the clone is expanded.

>15|TRBV2|TRBJ1-5|NA|NA
CASTEGRANNQPQHF
TGTGCCAGCACCGAAGGCAGGGCCAACAATCAGCCCCAGCATTTT
>17|TRBV7-2|TRBJ1-4|NA|NA
CASSFGPHGTQNEKLFF
TGTGCCAGCAGCTTTGGGCCTCACGGGACACAAAATGAAAAACTGTTTTTT
>14|TRBV30|TRBJ1-6|NA|NA
CAWKRRDFNSPLHF
TGTGCCTGGAAGAGGAGGGATTTTAATTCACCCCTCCACTTT
>13|TRBV2|TRBJ2-5|NA|NA
CASSRGPQETQYF
TGTGCCAGCAGTCGGGGGCCCCAAGAGACCCAGTACTTC
>13|TRBV29-1|TRBJ2-7|NA|NA
CSVKGTLLLEQYF
TGCAGCGTGAAAGGGACACTACTTCTTGAGCAGTACTTC
>12|TRBV29-1|TRBJ2-1|NA|TRBD2
CSVTRAGVVEFF
TGCAGCGTCACCCGAGCGGGAGTAGTAGAGTTCTTC
>11|TRBV6-4|TRBJ2-2|NA|NA
CASSKVLELFF
TGTGCCAGCAGCAAGGTATTGGAGCTGTTTTTT
>17|TRBV5-4|TRBJ2-1|NA|NA
CASSLGSEVLLGNEQFF
TGTGCCAGCAGCCTAGGTAGTGAAGTTCTCTTAGGCAATGAGCAGTTCTTC
>15|TRBV11-1|TRBJ2-3|NA|NA
CASTIEVYSTDTQYF
TGTGCCAGCACCATAGAGGTCTATAGCACAGATACGCAGTATTTT
>14|TRBV19|TRBJ1-2|few|NA
CASSTQGTNYGYTF
TGTGCCAGTAGTACCCAGGGAACTAACTATGGCTACACCTTC
>13|TRBV7-6|TRBJ2-2|NA|TRBD2
CASSRGGTGELFF
TGTGCCAGCAGCCGCGGGGGGACCGGGGAGCTGTTTTTT
>16|TRBV10-3|TRBJ2-1|NA|TRBD2
CAISDITSGGYNEQFF
TGTGCCATCAGTGACATTACTAGCGGGGGGTACAATGAGCAGTTCTTC
>14|TRBV29-1|TRBJ2-5|NA|TRBD1
CSASQTGGRETQYF
TGCAGCGCGTCGCAGACAGGGGGTAGAGAGACCCAGTACTTC
>15|TRBV27|TRBJ1-5|many|NA
CASSLGAGGNQPQHF
TGTGCCAGCAGTTTGGGGGCGGGGGGAAATCAGCCCCAGCATTTT
>16|TRBV11-2|TRBJ2-7|NA|TRBD2
CASSPLASGGTYEQYF
TGTGCCAGCAGCCCGTTGGCTAGCGGGGGTACCTACGAGCAGTACTTC
>15|TRBV6-1|TRBJ2-7|NA|NA
CASSRPVGSSYEQYF
TGTGCCAGCAGCCGTCCCGTGGGGAGCTCCTACGAGCAGTACTTC
>14|TRBV6-5|TRBJ2-3|NA|TRBD1
CASRVTGGPDTQYF
TGTGCCAGCAGGGTGACAGGGGGGCCAGATACGCAGTATTTT
>15|TRBV7-2|TRBJ2-1|NA|TRBD2
CASSQTSGSFHEQFF
TGTGCCAGCAGCCAAACTAGCGGGAGTTTCCATGAGCAGTTCTTC
>15|TRBV2|TRBJ1-5|NA|NA
CASSDSGPSNQPQHF
TGTGCCAGCAGTGATTCGGGCCCAAGCAATCAGCCCCAGCATTTT
>14|TRBV6-5|TRBJ2-2|NA|TRBD2
CASQRGGLNGELFF
TGTGCCAGCCAGCGGGGGGGCTTGAACGGGGAGCTGTTTTTT
>13|TRBV5-4|TRBJ1-2|NA|NA
CASSPGTLYGYTF
TGTGCCAGCAGTCCCGGGACACTCTATGGCTACACCTTC
>16|TRBV4-1|TRBJ2-5|NA|TRBD2
CASSQDGSGGGETQYF
TGCGCCAGCAGCCAAGATGGAAGCGGGGGAGGGGAGACCCAGTACTTC
>16|TRBV28|TRBJ1-5|NA|TRBD1
CASSDRDRVGNQPQHF
TGTGCCAGCAGTGACCGGGACAGGGTTGGCAATCAGCCCCAGCATTTT
>14|TRBV7-9|TRBJ2-2|NA|NA
CASSLVPNTGELFF
TGTGCCAGCAGCTTAGTACCGAACACCGGGGAGCTGTTTTTT
>13|TRBV6-1|TRBJ1-5|NA|NA
CAGNAGVNQPQHF
TGTGCCGGTAACGCAGGGGTTAATCAGCCCCAGCATTTT
>13|TRBV30|TRBJ1-6|NA|NA
CAWSEQGGSPLHF
TGTGCCTGGTCCGAACAGGGAGGCTCACCCCTCCACTTT
>14|TRBV11-3|TRBJ2-1|NA|NA
CASSLGWGPDEQFF
TGTGCCAGCAGCTTAGGTTGGGGGCCGGATGAGCAGTTCTTC
>13|TRBV5-1|TRBJ2-5|NA|TRBD1
CASQTGAQGTQYF
TGCGCCAGCCAAACAGGGGCCCAGGGGACCCAGTACTTC
>14|TRBV29-1|TRBJ2-3|NA|TRBD1
CSVVGGGWTDTQYF
TGCAGCGTTGTAGGGGGCGGGTGGACAGATACGCAGTATTTT
>14|TRBV5-1|TRBJ1-2|NA|TRBD1
CAAKEGAGNYGYTF
TGCGCCGCCAAAGAGGGGGCGGGTAACTATGGCTACACCTTC
>14|TRBV6-5|TRBJ1-1|NA|NA
CASSYSTQNTEAFF
TGTGCCAGCAGTTACTCAACCCAGAACACTGAAGCTTTCTTT
>14|TRBV7-9|TRBJ2-7|once|TRBD2
CASHRLAGSYEQYF
TGTGCCAGCCACCGGCTAGCGGGTTCCTACGAGCAGTACTTC
>16|TRBV7-2|TRBJ2-7|NA|TRBD1
CASSFVRDRGTGEQYF
TGTGCCAGCAGTTTCGTCCGGGACAGGGGGACTGGTGAGCAGTACTTC
>15|TRBV18|TRBJ1-3|NA|NA
CASSPDGNSGNTIYF
TGTGCCAGCTCACCAGACGGGAACTCTGGAAACACCATATATTTT
>13|TRBV30|TRBJ1-2|NA|TRBD1
CAGGRGLDYGYTF
TGTGCTGGTGGCAGGGGGCTCGACTATGGCTACACCTTC
>14|TRBV5-8|TRBJ2-7|NA|TRBD2
CASSWGGLPYEQYF
TGTGCCAGCAGCTGGGGGGGACTTCCCTACGAGCAGTACTTC
>15|TRBV7-9|TRBJ2-7|NA|NA
CASSFSQGALNEQYF
TGTGCCAGCAGCTTCAGTCAAGGGGCGCTGAACGAGCAGTACTTC
>16|TRBV19|TRBJ1-5|NA|TRBD1
CASSPPGQGVDQPQHF
TGTGCCAGTAGTCCTCCGGGACAGGGGGTCGATCAGCCCCAGCATTTT
>12|TRBV11-2|TRBJ1-3|NA|NA
CASSPEGNTIYF
TGTGCCAGCAGCCCAGAGGGAAACACCATATATTTT
>15|TRBV6-5|TRBJ1-1|NA|NA
CASSYWAGTNTEAFF
TGTGCCAGCAGTTACTGGGCAGGGACGAACACTGAAGCTTTCTTT
>13|TRBV28|TRBJ1-3|NA|NA
CASSPSTGNTIYF
TGTGCCAGCAGTCCCTCGACTGGAAACACCATATATTTT
>18|TRBV29-1|TRBJ2-7|NA|TRBD2
CSVRLTSGRSLGGSEQYF
TGCAGCGTCCGACTAACTAGCGGGAGAAGCCTCGGGGGAAGCGAGCAGTACTTC
>12|TRBV19|TRBJ1-5|NA|NA
CASKGWSEPQHF
TGTGCCAGTAAAGGGTGGTCGGAGCCCCAGCATTTT
>13|TRBV2|TRBJ2-3|NA|TRBD1
CASSQSEGATQYF
TGTGCCAGCAGCCAAAGCGAGGGGGCCACGCAGTATTTT
>12|TRBV15|TRBJ1-1|NA|NA
CATSNAYQGAFF
TGTGCCACCAGCAACGCCTACCAAGGAGCTTTCTTT
>15|TRBV11-2|TRBJ2-7|NA|TRBD2
CASSLVSGGADEQYF
TGTGCCAGCAGCTTAGTTAGCGGGGGGGCCGACGAGCAGTACTTC
>13|TRBV30|TRBJ1-4|NA|NA
CAWSHSTNEKLFF
TGTGCCTGGAGTCACTCAACTAATGAAAAACTGTTTTTT
>16|TRBV27|TRBJ2-7|NA|TRBD2
CASRSLTSGRFGEQYF
TGTGCCAGCAGGTCTTTGACTAGCGGGAGGTTTGGCGAGCAGTACTTC
>14|TRBV10-3|TRBJ1-2|NA|TRBD1
CAINFDGTAGGYTF
TGTGCCATCAATTTCGACGGGACAGCGGGGGGCTACACCTTC
>16|TRBV6-1|TRBJ2-3|NA|TRBD2
CASSERLAGAVDTQYF
TGTGCCAGCAGTGAAAGACTAGCGGGAGCGGTGGATACGCAGTATTTT
>16|TRBV5-1|TRBJ2-4|NA|TRBD1
CASSPRTGGAWDIQYF
TGCGCCAGCAGCCCTCGGACAGGGGGCGCCTGGGACATTCAGTACTTC
>18|TRBV7-2|TRBJ2-1|NA|NA
CASSGQGKGLGPYNEQFF
TGTGCCAGCAGCGGCCAGGGGAAAGGGCTTGGTCCTTACAATGAGCAGTTCTTC
>16|TRBV5-4|TRBJ1-2|NA|TRBD1
CASSPDPGQGKGGYTF
TGTGCCAGCAGCCCTGATCCGGGACAGGGGAAGGGTGGCTACACCTTC